The rows below give T cell receptor beta chains drawn from one sample of a study of lymphopenia after photon versus proton radiotherapy. Repertoires were generated with immunoSEQ multiplex PCR, while TCRdb's copy carries only in-frame clones and drops some. There are 30,000 to 40,000 clones in the sample; around 90% occur only once, and roughly 15% lies in the top ten. This specimen consisted of peripheral blood, obtained from a patient treated with photon-based radiotherapy. The receptors were gathered from a man between 60 and 75 years old with cholangiocarcinoma. Both conserved end residues are part of each CDR3. A D gene is named only where the DNA matches it firmly. Not every row has a clone size; where given, it reads once, few, many or a size class.

>-|-|TRBJ1-4|TRBV6-1
TGTGCCAGCAGTGAAGATGGACCACCCAGTGAAAAACTGTTTTTT
CASSEDGPPSEKLFF
>-|-|TRBJ2-1|TRBV7-3
TGTGCCAGCAGCTCAGACAGCTACAATGAGCAGTTCTTC
CASSSDSYNEQFF
>-|-|TRBJ1-5|TRBV7-2
TGTGCCAGCAGCTTAAACGAAGGTGGGCCCCAGCATTTT
CASSLNEGGPQHF
>-|-|TRBJ2-3|TRBV6-1
TGTGCCAGCACGAGGACAGATACGCAGTATTTT
CASTRTDTQYF
>-|TRBD1|TRBJ1-5|TRBV28
TGTGCCAGCAACTCCGGGACAGTTCAGCCCCAGCATTTT
CASNSGTVQPQHF
>-|TRBD2|TRBJ2-1|TRBV19
TGTGCCAGTAGTGCAAGCGGGAGGGCCCCTCCCAACAATGAGCAGTTCTTC
CASSASGRAPPNNEQFF
>-|-|TRBJ2-7|TRBV29-1
TGCAGCGTTCGTCTAGGGATAACCTACGAGCAGTACTTC
CSVRLGITYEQYF
>-|-|TRBJ1-1|TRBV14
TGTGCCAGCAGCCAAGGGGTAGTAAACACTGAAGCTTTCTTT
CASSQGVVNTEAFF
>-|-|TRBJ2-3|TRBV5-1
TGCGCCAGCAGGGTCGAAGTAAGCACAGATACGCAGTATTTT
CASRVEVSTDTQYF
>-|-|TRBJ2-5|TRBV10-2
TGCGCCAGCAGACTAGCTGGGACTTGGGAGACCCAGTACTTC
CASRLAGTWETQYF
>-|-|TRBJ1-1|TRBV19
TGTGCCAGTATTAGAGTGGAAGGGAATACTGAAGCTTTCTTT
CASIRVEGNTEAFF
>-|-|TRBJ1-1|TRBV6-5
TGTGCCAGCGTCGATTGGCCAGGGAGCACTGAAGCTTTCTTT
CASVDWPGSTEAFF
>-|-|TRBJ2-7|TRBV7-3
TGTGCCAGCAGCTTAGACGGAGTGGGGAATAATGAGCAGTACTTC
CASSLDGVGNNEQYF
>few|TRBD1|TRBJ1-5|TRBV10-2
TGCGCCAGCAGACAGGGGAACGGGCAGCCCCAGCATTTT
CASRQGNGQPQHF
>-|TRBD1|TRBJ2-7|TRBV11-2
TGTGCCAGCAGCTTAGGACAGGGGGCAGGCGAGCAGTACTTC
CASSLGQGAGEQYF
>-|TRBD1|TRBJ1-4|TRBV7-9
TGTGCCAGCAGCGTCAGGGACAGACCTGAAAAACTGTTTTTT
CASSVRDRPEKLFF
>-|TRBD1|TRBJ2-5|TRBV10-3
TGTGCCAACTCACAGGGGGCGGCCGAGACCCAGTACTTC
CANSQGAAETQYF
>-|-|TRBJ1-4|TRBV6-5
TGTGCCAGCAGTTCGATATCCGGTACCCGGAATGAAAAACTGTTTTTT
CASSSISGTRNEKLFF
>once|-|TRBJ1-4|TRBV7-2
TGTGCCAGCAGCATGCAGACAGGTCATACGGAAAAACTGTTTTTT
CASSMQTGHTEKLFF
>few|TRBD1|TRBJ1-6|TRBV6-5
TGTGCCAGCCGTGAAGGGGACAGGGATTCACCCCTCCACTTT
CASREGDRDSPLHF
>-|-|TRBJ2-7|TRBV11-2
TGTGCCAGCAGCTTAGAATGGGGCGCCTACGAGCAGTACTTC
CASSLEWGAYEQYF
>-|TRBD1|TRBJ1-5|TRBV5-1
TGCGCCAGCAGCGGGCGGACAGGGGTCGGGAATAGCAATCAGCCCCAGCATTTT
CASSGRTGVGNSNQPQHF
>-|-|TRBJ2-5|TRBV9
TGTGCCAGCAGCCCAGTCGGGGATCGGGAGACCCAGTACTTC
CASSPVGDRETQYF
>-|TRBD1|TRBJ2-7|TRBV6-6
TGTGCCAGCAGTTATATCGGCGGACAGGGTGGATACGAGCAGTACTTC
CASSYIGGQGGYEQYF
>-|-|TRBJ2-7|TRBV10-3
TGTGCCATCAGCCGGACAGTTGATGAGCAGTACTTC
CAISRTVDEQYF
>-|-|TRBJ2-7|TRBV27
TGTGCCAGCAGTTCCTCCGACGGGGGAGGGCAGTACTTC
CASSSSDGGGQYF
>-|-|TRBJ2-1|TRBV7-3
TGTGCCAGCAGCTTAAGGAGAACCCATGAGCAGTTCTTC
CASSLRRTHEQFF
>-|-|TRBJ2-2|TRBV19
TGTGCCAGTAGTACCGTTTTAACCGACCCGACCGGGGAGCTGTTTTTT
CASSTVLTDPTGELFF
>-|-|TRBJ2-1|TRBV28
TGTGCCAGCAGTTTTGACTTAGGGACGCGCGACCCTAATGAGCAGTTCTTC
CASSFDLGTRDPNEQFF
>-|-|TRBJ2-7|TRBV5-1
TGCGCCAGCAGCCAATACAGGGAGCAAAACGAGCAGTACTTC
CASSQYREQNEQYF
>-|-|TRBJ2-2|TRBV18
TGTGCCAGCTCACCACAGACAGAAGCCGGGGAGCTGTTTTTT
CASSPQTEAGELFF